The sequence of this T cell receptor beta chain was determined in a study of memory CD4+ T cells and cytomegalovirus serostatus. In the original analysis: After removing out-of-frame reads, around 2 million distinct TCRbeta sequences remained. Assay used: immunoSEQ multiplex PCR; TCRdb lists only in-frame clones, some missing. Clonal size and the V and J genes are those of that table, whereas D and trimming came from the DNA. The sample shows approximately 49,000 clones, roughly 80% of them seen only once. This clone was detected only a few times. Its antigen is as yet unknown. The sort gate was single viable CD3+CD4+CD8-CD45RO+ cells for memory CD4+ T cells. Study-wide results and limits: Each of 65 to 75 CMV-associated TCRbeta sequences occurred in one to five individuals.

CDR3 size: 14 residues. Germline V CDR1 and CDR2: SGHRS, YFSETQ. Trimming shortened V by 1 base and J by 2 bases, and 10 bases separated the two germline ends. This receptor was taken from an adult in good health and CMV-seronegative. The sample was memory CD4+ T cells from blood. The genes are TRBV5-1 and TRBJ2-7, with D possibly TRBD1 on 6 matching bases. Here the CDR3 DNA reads TGCGCCAGCAGCTTGCAGGGGTCCCCCTACGAGCAGTACTTC. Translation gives CASSLQGSPYEQYF.